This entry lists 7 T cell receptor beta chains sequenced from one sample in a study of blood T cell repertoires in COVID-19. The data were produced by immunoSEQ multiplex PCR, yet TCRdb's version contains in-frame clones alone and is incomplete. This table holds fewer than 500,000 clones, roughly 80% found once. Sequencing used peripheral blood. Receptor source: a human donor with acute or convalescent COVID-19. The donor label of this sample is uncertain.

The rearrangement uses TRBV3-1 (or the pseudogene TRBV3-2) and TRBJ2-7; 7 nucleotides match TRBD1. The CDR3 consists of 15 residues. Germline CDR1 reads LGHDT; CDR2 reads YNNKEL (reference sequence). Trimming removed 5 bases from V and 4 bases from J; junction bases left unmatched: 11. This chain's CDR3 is CASSSTGATLYEQYF. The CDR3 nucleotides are TGTGCCAGCAGCTCCACAGGGGCAACCTTATACGAGCAGTACTTC.

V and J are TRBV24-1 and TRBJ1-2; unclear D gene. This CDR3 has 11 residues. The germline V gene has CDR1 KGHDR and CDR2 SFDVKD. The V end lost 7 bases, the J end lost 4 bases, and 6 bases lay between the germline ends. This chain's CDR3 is CATSSGYGYTF. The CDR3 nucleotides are TGTGCCACCAGCTCAGGCTATGGCTACACCTTC.

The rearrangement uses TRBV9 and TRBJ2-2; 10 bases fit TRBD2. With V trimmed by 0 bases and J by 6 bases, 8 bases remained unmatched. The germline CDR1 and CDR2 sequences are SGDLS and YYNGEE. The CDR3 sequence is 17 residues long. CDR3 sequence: CASSVVSSGSIPGELFF. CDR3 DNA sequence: TGTGCCAGCAGCGTAGTCTCTAGCGGGAGTATCCCCGGGGAGCTGTTTTTT.

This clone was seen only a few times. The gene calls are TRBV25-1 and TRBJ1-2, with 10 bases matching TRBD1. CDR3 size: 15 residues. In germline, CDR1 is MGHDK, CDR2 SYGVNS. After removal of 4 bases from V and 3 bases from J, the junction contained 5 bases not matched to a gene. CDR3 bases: TGTGCCAGCAGTGGCGACAGGGGGCCAGACTATGGCTACACCTTC. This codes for CASSGDRGPDYGYTF.

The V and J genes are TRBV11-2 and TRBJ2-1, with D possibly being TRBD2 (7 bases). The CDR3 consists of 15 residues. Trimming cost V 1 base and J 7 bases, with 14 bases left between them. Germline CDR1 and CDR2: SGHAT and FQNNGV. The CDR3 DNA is TGTGCCAGCAGCTTAGCGCGGGGGCGGGGGAATGAGCAGTTCTTC. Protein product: CASSLARGRGNEQFF.

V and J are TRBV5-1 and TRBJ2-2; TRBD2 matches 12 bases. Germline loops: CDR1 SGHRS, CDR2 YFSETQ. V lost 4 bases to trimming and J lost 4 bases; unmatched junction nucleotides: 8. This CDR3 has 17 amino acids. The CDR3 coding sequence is TGCGCCAGCAGCCGGACGACTAGCGGGAGCTTCACCGGGGAGCTGTTTTTT. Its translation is CASSRTTSGSFTGELFF.

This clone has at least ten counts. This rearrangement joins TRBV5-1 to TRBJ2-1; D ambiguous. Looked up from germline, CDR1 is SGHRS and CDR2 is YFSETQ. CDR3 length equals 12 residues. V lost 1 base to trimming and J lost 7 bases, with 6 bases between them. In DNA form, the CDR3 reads TGCGCCAGCAGCTTGACAGAGAATGAGCAGTTCTTC. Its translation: CASSLTENEQFF.